Listed here are 5 T cell receptor beta chains from one sample, sequenced in a study of T cells in Graves' hyperthyroidism and ophthalmopathy. Amplification of TCR beta CDR3 regions was performed using RNA transcripts as template. Using the HTBI primer set, a first-round RT-PCR was run on the TCR CDR3. In TCRdb, the multiplex PCR reads were re-called with MiXCR into one record per CDR3 protein. The sample gives fewer than 400,000 distinct CDR3 sequences, about 15% of which show up once; 28% is in the top ten. Sequenced material: blood. Receptor source: a woman younger than 35 with Graves' hyperthyroidism that later progressed to Graves' ophthalmopathy.

V is TRBV7-2 and J is TRBJ2-1; 9 bases align to TRBD1. This CDR3 has 14 residues. Per germline, CDR1 SGHTA and CDR2 FQGNSA. V lost 2 bases to trimming and J lost 10 bases; unmatched junction nucleotides: 6. The DNA for the CDR3 is TGTGCCAGCAGCTTAACGGGACAGGGTCGCGAGCAGTTCTTC. This codes for CASSLTGQGREQFF.

In its sample, this clonotype was seen a few times. The J gene is TRBJ2-1, the V gene TRBV15; 10 nucleotides align to TRBD1. After removal of 2 bases from V and 6 bases from J, the junction contained 10 bases not matched to a gene. Per the germline V gene, CDR1 is LNHNV and CDR2 is YYDKDF (reference sequence). This CDR3 comprises 17 residues. The CDR3 loop is CATSRNMARTGGNEQFF. The CDR3 nucleotides read TGTGCCACCAGCAGAAACATGGCCCGGACAGGGGGCAATGAGCAGTTCTTC. Drawing the rest from reference TRBV15 and TRBJ2-1, the complete variable domain is DAMVIQNPRYQVTQFGKPVTLSCSQTLNHNVMYWYQQKSSQAPKLLFHYYDKDFNNEADTPDNFQSRRPNTSFCFLDIRSPGLGDTAMYLCATSRNMARTGGNEQFFGPGTRLTVL.

This clonotype came up a few times. This chain connects TRBV5-1 to TRBJ2-5; 12 bases line up with TRBD2. The germline V gene has CDR1 SGHRS and CDR2 YFSETQ. The trim removed 0 bases at V and 11 bases at J, leaving 14 bases unmatched. This CDR3 has 17 residues. CDR3 amino acids: CASSLDPGLAGPQAQYF. The CDR3 nucleotides read TGCGCCAGCAGCTTGGATCCAGGACTAGCGGGACCCCAGGCTCAGTACTTC. Full variable domain (outside the CDR3, taken from reference TRBV5-1 and TRBJ2-5): KAGVTQTPRYLIKTRGQQVTLSCSPISGHRSVSWYQQTPGQGLQFLFEYFSETQRNKGNFPGRFSGRQFSNSRSEMNVSTLELGDSALYLCASSLDPGLAGPQAQYFGPGTRLLVL.

The chain carries TRBV12-3 or TRBV12-4 and TRBJ1-4, with 11 bases fitting TRBD1. V dropped 6 bases and J dropped 8; count of bases not matched to a gene: 5. The CDR3 is made up of 14 amino acids. This CDR3 is CASRGDRGLEKLFF. The CDR3 DNA reads TGTGCCAGCAGGGGGGACAGGGGGTTGGAAAAACTGTTTTTT.

This clonotype was observed a handful of times. This sequence joins TRBV30 and TRBJ2-7; a possible D gene is TRBD1 (5 bases). Germline CDR1 and CDR2: GTSNPN and SVGIG (reference sequence). V lost 2 bases and J 1 base, leaving 9 bases between the germline ends. CDR3 size: 13 residues. The CDR3 region has the DNA TGTGCCTGGAGTCAGGGCGGATCCTACGAGCAGTACTTC. Its translation is CAWSQGGSYEQYF.